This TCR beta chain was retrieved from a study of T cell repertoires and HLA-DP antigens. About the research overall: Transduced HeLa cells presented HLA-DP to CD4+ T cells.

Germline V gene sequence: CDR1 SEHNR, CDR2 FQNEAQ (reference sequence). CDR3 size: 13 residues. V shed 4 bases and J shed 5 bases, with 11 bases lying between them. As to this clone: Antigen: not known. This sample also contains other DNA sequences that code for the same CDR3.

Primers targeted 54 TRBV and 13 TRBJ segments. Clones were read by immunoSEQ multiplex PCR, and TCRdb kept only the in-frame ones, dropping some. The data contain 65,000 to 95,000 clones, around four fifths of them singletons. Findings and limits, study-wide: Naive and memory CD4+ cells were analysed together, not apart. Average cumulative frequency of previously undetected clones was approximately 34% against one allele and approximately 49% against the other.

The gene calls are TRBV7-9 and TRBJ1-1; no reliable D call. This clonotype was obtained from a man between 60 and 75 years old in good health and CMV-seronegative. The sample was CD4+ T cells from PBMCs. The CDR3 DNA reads TGTGCCAGCAGCTACTCCTTGGGAACTGAAGCTTTCTTT. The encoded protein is CASSYSLGTEAFF.